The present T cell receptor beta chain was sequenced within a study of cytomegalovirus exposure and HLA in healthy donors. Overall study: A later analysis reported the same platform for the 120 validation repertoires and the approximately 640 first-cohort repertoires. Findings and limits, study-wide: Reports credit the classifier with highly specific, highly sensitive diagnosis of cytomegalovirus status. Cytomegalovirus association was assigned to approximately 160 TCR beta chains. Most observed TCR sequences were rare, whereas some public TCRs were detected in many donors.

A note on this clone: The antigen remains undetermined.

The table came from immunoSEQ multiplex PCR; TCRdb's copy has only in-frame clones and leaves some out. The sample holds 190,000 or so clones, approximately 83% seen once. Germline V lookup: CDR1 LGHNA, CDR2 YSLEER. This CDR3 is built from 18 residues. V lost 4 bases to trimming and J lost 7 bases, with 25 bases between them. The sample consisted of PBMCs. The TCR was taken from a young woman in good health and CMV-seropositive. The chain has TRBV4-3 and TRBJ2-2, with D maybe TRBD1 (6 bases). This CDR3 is CASSRRPLGHPRGGELFF. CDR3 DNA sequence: TGCGCCAGCAGCCGCCGGCCCTTGGGACATCCCCGGGGCGGGGAGCTGTTTTTT.